The 21 T cell receptor beta chains below all came from one sample that was sequenced in a study of blood T cell repertoires in COVID-19. The data were produced by immunoSEQ multiplex PCR, yet TCRdb's version contains in-frame clones alone and is incomplete. Of about 82,000 clones detected, 80% appear once; the ten largest clones hold around 12%. The source material was peripheral blood. Receptors were obtained from a woman aged 35 to 49 with active or convalescent COVID-19.

The rearrangement links TRBV28 to TRBJ1-2, with a weak D call TRBD1 (6 bases). Germline CDR1 MDHEN, CDR2 SYDVKM. The CDR3 loop spans 13 amino acids. The V gene lost 4 bases and the J gene lost 10 bases, with 16 bases spanning the gap. As DNA, the CDR3 is TGTGCCAGCAGTTCATCCCCAGGGGTTTACTACACCTTC. This codes for CASSSSPGVYYTF.

This rearrangement joins TRBV7-2 to TRBJ2-4; possible D gene TRBD2, 5 bases. Germline CDR1 and CDR2: SGHTA and FQGNSA. V was trimmed by 5 bases and J by 3 bases, leaving 14 bases between them. This CDR3 spans 15 amino acids. CDR3 loop: CASSPRADGKNIQYF. CDR3 in DNA: TGTGCCAGCAGCCCCAGAGCGGACGGCAAAAACATTCAGTACTTC. Based on the CDR3 plus reference TRBV7-2 and TRBJ2-4, the full variable domain is GAGVSQSPSNKVTEKGKDVELRCDPISGHTALYWYRQSLGQGLEFLIYFQGNSAPDKSGLPSDRFSAERTGGSVSTLTIQRTQQEDSAVYLCASSPRADGKNIQYFGAGTRLSVL.

CDR3 amino acids: CASSLARGSTEAFF. Written as DNA, the CDR3 is TGTGCCAGCAGTTTAGCCAGGGGGAGCACTGAAGCTTTCTTT. This rearrangement joins TRBV27 to TRBJ1-1; TRBD1 aligns across 7 bases. Germline lookup yields CDR1 MNHEY and CDR2 SMNVEV (reference sequence). CDR3 length: 14 residues. Trimming at V came to 2 bases and at J to 4 bases, leaving 4 bases not matched to a gene.

This clone was counted between two and nine times. The chain combines TRBV5-1 with TRBJ1-4; 8 bases are shared with TRBD1. The CDR3 has 15 amino acids. Germline V gives CDR1 SGHRS, CDR2 YFSETQ. The V and J ends lost 4 bases and 5 bases, in that order; junction bases with no gene match: 7. CDR3: CASSDLGQENEKLFF. The CDR3 coding sequence is TGCGCCAGCAGCGACCTGGGACAGGAAAATGAAAAACTGTTTTTT.

The chain couples TRBV6-5 to TRBJ2-2; D possibly corresponds to TRBD2 (5 bases). The V end was cut by 6 bases, the J end by 2 bases, with 13 bases between. Germline V CDR1 and CDR2: MNHEY, SVGAGI. This CDR3 comprises 15 residues. CDR3 in DNA: TGTGCCAGCAGCAACGGGGATCTAAACACCGGGGAGCTGTTTTTT. Translated: CASSNGDLNTGELFF.

The chain couples TRBV6-1 to TRBJ1-2; D not certain. Germline CDR1 and CDR2: MNHNS and SASEGT. The ends were cut back, 2 bases at V and 2 bases at J, with 9 bases in the middle. CDR3 length: 14 amino acids. CDR3 protein: CASSEIGENYGYTF. CDR3 nucleotides: TGTGCCAGCAGTGAAATCGGGGAGAACTATGGCTACACCTTC.

The V and J genes are TRBV28 and TRBJ2-1; 12 bases match TRBD2. Germline trimming cut 10 bases from V and 4 bases from J; bases unmatched to any gene: 11. Germline assignment: CDR1 MDHEN and CDR2 SYDVKM. This CDR3 has 16 amino acids. DNA of the CDR3: TGTGCCACCAGGGCCATGACTAGCGGGAGATACAATGAGCAGTTCTTC. Translated: CATRAMTSGRYNEQFF.

The chain uses TRBV6-2 or TRBV6-3 and TRBJ2-2, with a possible D match to TRBD2 (6 bases). The CDR3 is 14 amino acids. Germline CDR1 is MNHEY and CDR2 is SVGEGT. Between the trimmed V and J ends, which lost 2 bases and 3 bases, there was a span of 7 bases. CDR3 bases: TGTGCCAGCAGTTACAGGAGGGACACCGGGGAGCTGTTTTTT. Its translation: CASSYRRDTGELFF.

The chain uses TRBV19 and TRBJ2-1; tentatively, D is TRBD2 (7 bases). V lost 4 bases and J lost 3, with 13 bases in between. Germline-derived CDR1 and CDR2 are LNHDA and SQIVND (reference sequence). This CDR3 has 15 amino acids. The CDR3 reads CASSKGGVGYNEQFF. The CDR3 nucleotides read TGTGCCAGTAGTAAGGGGGGGGTCGGCTACAATGAGCAGTTCTTC.

The V gene is TRBV11-1, the J gene TRBJ2-7; TRBD1 agrees at 7 bases. J was trimmed by 1 base and V by 3 bases; bases with no gene match: 6. The CDR3 runs 15 residues. The V gene's germline CDR1 is SGHAT and CDR2 FQDESV (reference sequence). CDR3 in DNA: TGTGCCAGCAGCTTCCCGTCACAGGGGTCCTACGAGCAGTACTTC. It translates to CASSFPSQGSYEQYF.

The CDR3 region is CASSLASSSGKAQYF. In DNA, the CDR3 is TGCGCCAGCAGCTTGGCCTCTTCTAGCGGCAAGGCCCAGTACTTC. The chain uses TRBV5-1 and TRBJ2-5; the match to TRBD2 covers 7 bases. The CDR3 has 15 amino acids. Germline V gives CDR1 SGHRS, CDR2 YFSETQ. Trimming removed 0 bases from V and 9 bases from J; junction bases left unmatched: 11.

This chain connects TRBV5-6 to TRBJ1-2; 7 bases agree with TRBD1. The germline CDR1 and CDR2 sequences are SGHDT and YYEEEE. V shed 4 bases, J shed 4 bases, and the junction held 7 bases outside the gene matches. This CDR3 is 14 amino acids long. CDR3 region: CASSVGQVGYGYTF. The CDR3 DNA follows: TGTGCCAGCAGCGTTGGACAGGTGGGCTATGGCTACACCTTC.

The rearrangement uses TRBV28 and TRBJ2-1, with TRBD2 as a possible D gene (6 bases). Germline CDR1 and CDR2: MDHEN and SYDVKM. The CDR3 loop spans 12 amino acids. The germline V and J ends were trimmed by 5 bases and 15 bases, with 17 bases remaining between them. In DNA, the CDR3 is TGTGCCAGCAGTCTCCTACGGGGAGGTTTGTTCTTC. Translated, it gives CASSLLRGGLFF.

V gene TRBV27 combines with J gene TRBJ2-3; D remains ambiguous. This CDR3 comprises 12 residues. V lost 6 bases and J lost 2, with 6 bases in between. Per germline, CDR1 MNHEY and CDR2 SMNVEV (reference sequence). CDR3 DNA: TGTGCCAGCAGACAGAACACAGATACGCAGTATTTT. The encoded protein is CASRQNTDTQYF.

The chain uses TRBV20-1 and TRBJ2-7; 8 bases align to TRBD2. CDR3 length equals 15 residues. From germline, CDR1 is DFQATT and CDR2 SNEGSKA (reference sequence). V lost 3 bases, J lost 2 bases, and 9 bases stayed unmatched. This CDR3 reads CSASPLAGPTYEQYF. The DNA of the CDR3 is TGCAGTGCTAGTCCCCTAGCGGGTCCTACCTACGAGCAGTACTTC.

This clone was seen a handful of times. The gene calls are TRBV18 and TRBJ2-1; no reliable D call. In germline, CDR1 is KGHSH, CDR2 LQKENI. This CDR3 has 12 amino acids. With 6 bases removed from V and 6 bases from J, the gap between germline ends came to 9 bases. The CDR3, as DNA: TGTGCCAGCTCGTTGGCCCTCAATGAGCAGTTCTTC. Encoded protein: CASSLALNEQFF.

The V gene is TRBV18, the J gene TRBJ1-6, with 8 positions matching TRBD1. This CDR3 has 16 residues. Germline V lookup: CDR1 KGHSH, CDR2 LQKENI. The J segment lost 3 bases and the V segment lost 5 bases, leaving 6 bases of the junction unmatched. CDR3 bases: TGTGCCAGCTCATCGGGGACAGGCGACTATAATTCACCCCTCCACTTT. The encoded protein is CASSSGTGDYNSPLHF.

The chain is built from TRBV4-3 and TRBJ2-2; D gene ambiguous. This CDR3 is 14 amino acids long. V lost 1 base to trimming and J lost 6 bases, with 9 bases between them. Germline V lookup: CDR1 LGHNA, CDR2 YSLEER. The CDR3 spells CASSQAVRAGELFF. The CDR3, as DNA: TGCGCCAGCAGCCAAGCCGTTCGGGCCGGGGAGCTGTTTTTT.

CDR3 in DNA: TGCGCCAGCAGCCAAGACAGAAACTATGGCTACACCTTC. Protein sequence: CASSQDRNYGYTF. This chain connects TRBV4-1 to TRBJ1-2, with D uncertain. V lost 0 bases and J lost 2, with 4 bases in between. Germline CDR1 and CDR2: MGHRA and YSYEKL. The CDR3 runs 13 residues.

The gene calls are TRBV11-3 and TRBJ2-1, with 7 bases fitting TRBD2. CDR3 length equals 14 residues. Per the germline V gene, CDR1 is SGHNT and CDR2 is YENEEA. Unmatched junction bases numbered 3, after V lost 3 bases and J lost 4 bases. CDR3 loop: CASSLGGSYNEQFF. CDR3 DNA sequence: TGTGCCAGCAGCTTGGGGGGGAGTTACAATGAGCAGTTCTTC.

The rearrangement uses TRBV28 and TRBJ1-2; 7 bases fit TRBD1. The CDR3 has 14 residues. J gave up 8 bases and V 2 bases, and 8 bases lay outside the gene matches. The V gene's germline CDR1 is MDHEN and CDR2 SYDVKM. The CDR3 nucleotides are TGTGCCAGCAGTTTAACCGACAGGGCGGGAGGCTACACCTTC. Its translation: CASSLTDRAGGYTF.